The T cell receptor beta chain under discussion was sequenced for a study of beta chain features in type 1 diabetes (dated 2018 in TCRdb). Turning to the overall study: Mean age, gender distribution, total cell number and subset yield did not differ between patients and healthy donors. A total of 107,917,701 sorted cells were examined across all samples, and the number of cells per subset was strongly correlated with RNA yield. In the study, TCRB repertoires of sorted circulating CD4+ T cell subsets from recently diagnosed type 1 diabetes patients were compared with those of matched healthy donors. Regulatory and stem cell-like memory subsets were obtained from only 8 patients and roughly 8 healthy donors, while naive and central memory subsets were obtained from all 28 donors.

There are 14 amino acids in the CDR3, from cysteine to phenylalanine inclusive. The only DNA kept is the CDR3, 42 bases in frame from the first base. Sequences KGHSH (CDR1) and LQKENI (CDR2) are obtained from the germline V gene. V is cut back by 1 base and J by 2 bases, with 0 bases in the junction unmatched. All of the isolated RNA was reverse transcribed with the High Capacity cDNA Reverse Transcription Kit, so expressed TCRB transcripts were sequenced. Deep immunoSEQ sequencing was applied to naive, central memory and regulatory T cell samples, giving an average of about 3.4 million total reads per sample. Sorted cells were lysed in RLT buffer, and RNA was extracted using DNase-treated RNeasy Micro or Mini kits according to cell number. To prevent cross-contamination, each cell subset was processed individually, whereas patient and healthy donor samples were processed jointly. Using the immunoSEQ multiplex PCR, TCRB sequences were amplified from cDNA into 87-bp fragments spanning the CDR3 region. Sequencing of the amplicons was done on the Illumina HiSeq platform. The paper's processing steps were these. Synthetic template baselines were used to correct PCR bias computationally, reads within Hamming distance 2 were collapsed, and singletons that could not be merged were discarded. Reads were aligned against IMGT so that V, D and J genes, CDR3 length and insertions or deletions at six rearrangement sites could be assigned. Clonotype counts were normalized to sorted cell number within each subset before computing true diversity and Gini coefficients with the tcR R package. The overlap coefficient, calculated on TCRB nucleotide sequences, was used to quantify repertoire sharing. As a proxy for the pre-selection repertoire, out-of-frame TCRB sequences from naive cells were analyzed. TCRdb holds this immuneACCESS table with in-frame rearrangements only. Some clones are missing; in checked studies, unresolved V genes explain under half, and the rest has no known cause. V and J calls and clone size come straight from that table; D and trimming were deduced from the DNA. The sample contains 550,000 to 850,000 clones, 13% of them found a single time. 0.02% to 0.025% of the sample comes from the top ten.

From each donor, a single peripheral blood sample of 100 to 150 mL on average was drawn into heparinised tubes. Using a panel that included CD45RO, CCR7, CD25, CD127, CD95 and CD27, naive, central memory, regulatory and stem cell-like memory CD4+ T cells were sorted on a BD FACSAria II. All sorted populations exceeded 95% purity. Right away, PBMCs were isolated by Lymphoprep density gradient centrifugation and were stained directly, with no culture step. So that batch effects would be minimized, each experiment stained and sorted samples in pairs, pairing one healthy donor with one patient. Findings and caveats that apply to the study as a whole: At VDJ recombination sites, patients with type 1 diabetes made fewer insertions and deleted more nucleotides, a pattern implying thymic rearrangement abnormalities. HLA sub-analyses involved small numbers of individuals, so any influence of HLA type on TCRB rearrangement remained unresolved. In all four CD4+ subsets, TCRB CDR3 length was moderately but significantly shorter in type 1 diabetes patients. Because cDNA rather than genomic DNA was sequenced, highly expressing activated cells could have been over-represented, although no difference in activation and CD3 levels was found between groups. Shorter templates might be favored by PCR, yet because patient and control samples were amplified and corrected together, any such skew would affect both groups equally. Naive, central memory and regulatory TCRB repertoires appeared to be more similar among patients than among healthy donors.

To note about this clone: It lacks a known antigen. Base qualities are not provided; no much larger clone lies one nucleotide away. The same CDR3 arises from other DNA sequences in this sample as well.

The TCR sequence derives from a man younger than 35 with type 1 diabetes. The source material was naive CD4+ T cells from blood. The meaning of the sample's cell subset or site label: true naive CD4+ T cells. The sequence is built from TRBV18 and TRBJ2-5; TRBD1 matches 8 bases in the middle. The nucleotide sequence reads as follows: TGTGCCAGCTCACCACGGACAGGGCAAGAGACCCAGTACTTC. It translates as CASSPRTGQETQYF.